A single sample gave rise to the 32 T cell receptor beta chains below, sequenced in a study of CD8+ T cells in alopecia areata. cDNA prepared by RNA extraction and subsequent reverse transcription served as the template for sequencing. Generated by immunoSEQ multiplex PCR, the TCRdb table keeps only in-frame clones and is missing some. The sample lists over 150,000 clones, 45% to 70% occurring once. The sample was CD8+ T cells sorted from blood. These receptors were taken from a human donor in good health.

The chain has TRBV30 and TRBJ2-5; D is perhaps TRBD2 (6 bases). The V gene lost 4 bases and the J gene lost 5 bases, with 14 bases spanning the gap. This CDR3 region has 13 residues. Germline V gene data show CDR1 as GTSNPN and CDR2 as SVGIG (reference sequence). The CDR3 nucleotides read TGTGCCTGGACGACGGGGGTGGGGGAGACCCAGTACTTC. This gives the protein CAWTTGVGETQYF.

The table lists this clone with a few counts. The rearrangement links TRBV19 to TRBJ2-1; 7 positions agree with TRBD1. After removal of 6 bases from V and 8 bases from J, the junction contained 13 bases not matched to a gene. This CDR3 region has 15 residues. CDR1 and CDR2 from the germline V gene are LNHDA and SQIVND (reference sequence). CDR3 protein: CASRSRDSQGDEQFF. The CDR3 coding sequence is TGTGCCAGTAGAAGTCGGGACAGCCAAGGCGATGAGCAGTTCTTC.

The V gene is TRBV4-1, the J gene TRBJ2-3, with 9 bases that match TRBD1. The CDR3 covers 16 residues. Germline V CDR1 and CDR2: MGHRA, YSYEKL. V lost 0 bases and J lost 4; bases outside the gene matches: 5. For the CDR3, the DNA is TGCGCCAGCAGCCAAGAAGGGACAGGGTGGGCAGATACGCAGTATTTT. Translated, it gives CASSQEGTGWADTQYF.

This clone was seen a handful of times. The rearrangement links TRBV10-2 to TRBJ1-2; maybe TRBD1 (5 bases). V lost 10 bases to trimming and J lost 4 bases, with 10 bases between them. The germline CDR1 and CDR2 sequences are WSHSY and SAAADI. The length of the CDR3 is 11 residues. This CDR3 reads CATSDSYGYTF. The CDR3 coding sequence is TGCGCCACCTCAGACAGCTATGGCTACACCTTC.

V gene TRBV6-4 combines with J gene TRBJ2-1; unclear D gene. Trimming stripped 6 bases from V and 10 bases from J, with 16 bases between. The CDR3 loop spans 13 amino acids. Germline V gene data show CDR1 as MRHNA and CDR2 as SNTAGT. The CDR3 DNA is TGTGCCAGCAGCCAAGGTCGGGCGACCGAGCAGTTCTTC. Its protein is CASSQGRATEQFF.

V and J are TRBV30 and TRBJ1-4; D gene ambiguous. Germline CDR1 and CDR2: GTSNPN and SVGIG (reference sequence). The CDR3 length is 12 residues. V gave up 7 bases and J gave up 6 bases, with 12 bases separating them. CDR3 residues: CASAGGDEKLFF. CDR3 sequence (DNA): TGTGCCTCGGCAGGCGGGGATGAAAAACTGTTTTTT.

The chain carries TRBV29-1 and TRBJ1-1, with TRBD1 matching 10 bases. Germline V gene lookup returns CDR1 SQVTM and CDR2 ANQGSEA. There are 11 residues in the CDR3. With V trimmed by 6 bases and J by 8 bases, 3 bases remained unmatched. CDR3 in amino acids: CSVGQGQEAFF. The CDR3 DNA reads TGCAGCGTGGGACAGGGGCAAGAAGCTTTCTTT.

The chain employs TRBV18 and TRBJ1-2, with D hard to call. Germline V lookup: CDR1 KGHSH, CDR2 LQKENI. The CDR3 covers 14 residues. V lost 0 bases, J lost 8 bases, and 13 bases lay in between. The CDR3 DNA sequence: TGTGCCAGCTCACCACCCTGGGCTAGCGAAGGCTACACCTTC. Its translation is CASSPPWASEGYTF.

The CDR3 DNA sequence: TGTGCCAGCAGCTTGGTACCAGAAGAATATGGCTACACCTTC. This gives the protein CASSLVPEEYGYTF. The J gene is TRBJ1-2, the V gene TRBV5-6; D uncertain. V was trimmed by 0 bases and J by 5 bases, leaving 11 bases between them. The CDR3 extends over 14 amino acids. CDR1 SGHDT and CDR2 YYEEEE come from the germline V gene.

This chain connects TRBV7-3 to TRBJ2-5, with 12 bases lining up with TRBD2. Germline-derived CDR1 and CDR2 are SGHTA and FQGTGA. Trimming at V came to 2 bases and at J to 2 bases, leaving 3 bases not matched to a gene. This CDR3 is 16 amino acids long. CDR3 amino acids: CASSLGLAGTQETQYF. CDR3 DNA sequence: TGTGCCAGCAGCTTAGGACTAGCGGGGACACAAGAGACCCAGTACTTC.

The chain joins TRBV4-1 to TRBJ2-5; D unresolved. The germline CDR1 and CDR2 sequences are MGHRA and YSYEKL. This CDR3 contains 13 residues. V gave up 2 bases and J gave up 2 bases, with 6 bases separating them. The CDR3 loop is CASSQFSQETQYF. Written as DNA, the CDR3 is TGCGCCAGCAGCCAATTTAGTCAAGAGACCCAGTACTTC.

V and J are TRBV30 and TRBJ2-7; possibly TRBD1 or TRBD2 for D (5 bases each). V lost 5 bases and J lost 1, with 12 bases in between. The germline V gene encodes CDR1 GTSNPN and CDR2 SVGIG (reference sequence). This CDR3 has 13 residues. As DNA, the CDR3 is TGTGCCTGGGGGGGACGGTCTTCCTACGAGCAGTACTTC. Its protein product is CAWGGRSSYEQYF.

The V call is TRBV27, the J call TRBJ2-7; no firm D call. The CDR3 is made up of 12 amino acids. Trimming cost V 9 bases and J 0 bases, with 9 bases left between them. Germline V CDR1 and CDR2: MNHEY, SMNVEV (reference sequence). For the CDR3, the DNA is TGTGCCAGTGGAACGACCTCCTACGAGCAGTACTTC. Its translation is CASGTTSYEQYF.

The V and J genes are TRBV2 and TRBJ2-7; TRBD2 matches at 8 bases. The CDR3 sequence is 13 residues long. V dropped 7 bases and J dropped 3; count of bases not matched to a gene: 5. Germline V lookup: CDR1 SNHLY, CDR2 FYNNEI. Here the CDR3 reads CASTRTSHYEQYF. The CDR3, as DNA: TGTGCCAGCACGCGGACTAGCCACTACGAGCAGTACTTC. Full variable domain (rest looked up from reference TRBV2 and TRBJ2-7): EPEVTQTPSHQVTQMGQEVILRCVPISNHLYFYWYRQILGQKVEFLVSFYNNEISEKSEIFDDQFSVERPDGSNFTLKIRSTKLEDSAMYFCASTRTSHYEQYFGPGTRLTVT.

The chain couples TRBV29-1 to TRBJ1-2, with D possibly matching TRBD1 (6 bases). This CDR3 has 14 amino acids. The V and J ends lost 6 bases and 6 bases respectively, with 20 bases between them. Germline assignment: CDR1 SQVTM and CDR2 ANQGSEA. CDR3 DNA: TGCAGCGTCGGCAGGGGAGAGGGGACGAATGGCTACACCTTC. Protein sequence: CSVGRGEGTNGYTF.

The chain uses TRBV13 and TRBJ2-1; D gene uncertain. This CDR3 region has 13 residues. Trimming removed 5 bases at V and 8 bases at J, with 13 bases between. Looked up from germline, CDR1 is PRHDT and CDR2 is FYEKMQ (reference sequence). As DNA, the CDR3 is TGTGCCAGCAGCCCTCCCTTGTTCGATGAGCAGTTCTTC. Its translation: CASSPPLFDEQFF.

V is TRBV6-5 and J is TRBJ2-1, with D possibly being TRBD1 or TRBD2 (6 bases each). This CDR3 is built from 14 residues. The germline V and J ends were trimmed by 9 bases and 8 bases, with 20 bases remaining between them. From germline, CDR1 is MNHEY and CDR2 SVGAGI. CDR3 sequence: CASSTGEGGDEQFF. The DNA of the CDR3 is TGTGCCAGTTCGACAGGAGAAGGAGGGGATGAGCAGTTCTTC.

The genes are TRBV29-1 and TRBJ1-1; the D gene is possibly TRBD1 (6 bases). Trimming shortened V by 0 bases and J by 9 bases, and 11 bases separated the two germline ends. The germline V gene encodes CDR1 SQVTM and CDR2 ANQGSEA. This CDR3 has 12 amino acids. The DNA of the CDR3 is TGCAGCGTTGAAGAGGGGGCGCGACAAGCTTTCTTT. Translation gives CSVEEGARQAFF.

This chain uses TRBV2 with TRBJ2-5; 10 nucleotides line up with TRBD2. V lost 3 bases to trimming and J lost 3 bases; unmatched junction nucleotides: 4. Germline lookup yields CDR1 SNHLY and CDR2 FYNNEI. The length of the CDR3 is 15 residues. The CDR3 loop reads CASSDGTSVEETQYF. CDR3 DNA: TGTGCCAGCAGTGACGGGACTAGCGTGGAAGAGACCCAGTACTTC.

This clone was observed a few times. The chain combines TRBV4-1 with TRBJ2-7, with D perhaps matching TRBD2 (5 bases). The CDR3 covers 13 residues. Trimming stripped 3 bases from V and 3 bases from J, with 9 bases between. The germline CDR1 and CDR2 sequences are MGHRA and YSYEKL. The CDR3 sequence: CASSQTNLYEQYF. The CDR3 nucleotides read TGCGCCAGCAGCCAGACTAACCTCTACGAGCAGTACTTC.

This clone has a handful of counts. The chain uses TRBV5-1 and TRBJ2-5; D is unclear. This CDR3 is 13 amino acids long. Per germline, CDR1 SGHRS and CDR2 YFSETQ. Trimming left V 5 bases short and J 2 bases short, with 10 bases between. This CDR3 reads CASSSTAQETQYF. The DNA of the CDR3 is TGCGCCAGCAGTTCGACTGCTCAAGAGACCCAGTACTTC.

The chain has TRBV2 and TRBJ1-1; 7 bases line up with TRBD1. The CDR3 loop spans 13 amino acids. V was pared by 8 bases and J by 5 bases, with 8 bases of the junction left unmatched. CDR1 SNHLY and CDR2 FYNNEI come from the germline V gene. Here the CDR3 reads CASGRTGGTEAFF. CDR3 DNA sequence: TGTGCCAGCGGGAGGACAGGAGGAACTGAAGCTTTCTTT. The whole variable domain, filled in from reference TRBV2 and TRBJ1-1, reads EPEVTQTPSHQVTQMGQEVILRCVPISNHLYFYWYRQILGQKVEFLVSFYNNEISEKSEIFDDQFSVERPDGSNFTLKIRSTKLEDSAMYFCASGRTGGTEAFFGQGTRLTVV.

This clone was seen a handful of times. Here the CDR3 reads CASGLNQPQHF. CDR3 in DNA: TGTGCTAGTGGTTTGAATCAGCCCCAGCATTTT. J is TRBJ1-5 and V is TRBV12-5; no clear D. CDR1 is LGHNT, CDR2 FRNRAP, per germline. Trimming pared 2 bases from V and 4 bases from J, leaving 0 bases between. CDR3 length equals 11 residues. Combining the CDR3 with reference TRBV12-5 and TRBJ1-5 gives the whole variable domain DARVTQTPRHKVTEMGQEVTMRCQPILGHNTVFWYRQTMMQGLELLAYFRNRAPLDDSGMPKDRFSAEMPDATLATLKIQPSEPRDSAVYFCASGLNQPQHFGDGTRLSIL.

The rearrangement links TRBV29-1 to TRBJ2-3; D possibly corresponds to TRBD2 (6 bases). Germline-derived CDR1 and CDR2 are SQVTM and ANQGSEA. The CDR3 is 15 residues long. The ends were cut back, 6 bases at V and 0 bases at J, with 16 bases in the middle. The CDR3 nucleotides read TGCAGCGTGGTCCCTAGCGTAACTAGCACAGATACGCAGTATTTT. Protein: CSVVPSVTSTDTQYF.

This clone was recorded a few times. This chain joins TRBV7-2 and TRBJ1-3; possible D gene TRBD1, 6 bases. The V end was cut by 5 bases, the J end by 1 base, with 9 bases between. Germline V gene lookup returns CDR1 SGHTA and CDR2 FQGNSA. This CDR3 has 14 amino acids. The CDR3 reads CASSIQGSGNTIYF. The CDR3 DNA reads as TGTGCCAGCAGCATACAGGGTTCTGGAAACACCATATATTTT. The full variable domain, completed using reference TRBV7-2 and TRBJ1-3, is GAGVSQSPSNKVTEKGKDVELRCDPISGHTALYWYRQSLGQGLEFLIYFQGNSAPDKSGLPSDRFSAERTGGSVSTLTIQRTQQEDSAVYLCASSIQGSGNTIYFGEGSWLTVV.

The chain employs TRBV29-1 and TRBJ2-2; no reliable D call. This CDR3 region has 13 residues. Germline CDR1 reads SQVTM; CDR2 reads ANQGSEA. V lost 8 bases and J lost 0, with 10 bases in between. This CDR3 reads CSCVKANTGELFF. CDR3 DNA: TGCAGCTGTGTTAAAGCGAACACCGGGGAGCTGTTTTTT.

This sequence joins TRBV20-1 and TRBJ1-3; tentative D call: TRBD1 (6 bases). The CDR3 extends over 11 amino acids. CDR1 and CDR2 from the germline V gene are DFQATT and SNEGSKA (reference sequence). Trimming took off 5 bases at V and 14 bases at J, with 16 bases between the two ends. The CDR3 DNA is TGCAGTGCTCTGGAGGGGGGGCCCCTATATTTT. Its protein is CSALEGGPLYF.

The chain combines TRBV7-9 with TRBJ2-1; TRBD2 matches at 9 bases. CDR3 length: 18 amino acids. The J segment lost 7 bases and the V segment lost 8 bases, leaving 21 bases of the junction unmatched. Per germline, CDR1 SEHNR and CDR2 FQNEAQ (reference sequence). DNA for the CDR3: TGTGCCAGCGGCAAGCTGGCGAGCGGGGGGCCTACGGGAAATGAGCAGTTCTTC. This translates into CASGKLASGGPTGNEQFF.

The chain employs TRBV30 and TRBJ2-7; TRBD2 might be the D (5 bases). V lost 0 bases to trimming and J lost 11 bases, with 14 bases between them. The CDR3 is made up of 12 amino acids. Germline CDR1 reads GTSNPN; CDR2 reads SVGIG (reference sequence). The CDR3 DNA reads as TGTGCCTGGAGTGTATGGGGTAGGGAGAAGTACTTC. Translating it yields CAWSVWGREKYF.

The chain links TRBV7-9 to TRBJ1-1; D ambiguous. The CDR3 totals 16 residues. V was clipped by 4 bases and J by 5 bases, with 20 bases between them. Germline values: CDR1 SEHNR, CDR2 FQNEAQ (reference sequence). Here the CDR3 DNA reads TGTGCCAGCAGCTCCATAGTCGGAGAGGGTGGGACTGAAGCTTTCTTT. Its translation is CASSSIVGEGGTEAFF.

This clone appeared a few times. The rearrangement uses TRBV5-6 and TRBJ1-1, with D uncertain. Per the germline V gene, CDR1 is SGHDT and CDR2 is YYEEEE. The CDR3 extends over 14 amino acids. V dropped 3 bases and J dropped 4 bases, with 13 bases sitting between them. CDR3 loop: CASSSVGLGTEAFF. The DNA of the CDR3 is TGTGCCAGCAGCTCCGTGGGGTTGGGCACTGAAGCTTTCTTT.

The gene calls are TRBV27 and TRBJ2-1; D tentatively fits TRBD1 or TRBD2 (6 bases each). This CDR3 region has 15 residues. Germline V CDR1 and CDR2: MNHEY, SMNVEV (reference sequence). V was trimmed by 10 bases and J by 4 bases, leaving 20 bases between them. The CDR3: CAIRPGATVYNEQFF. CDR3 bases: TGTGCCATCCGACCGGGGGCCACTGTATACAATGAGCAGTTCTTC.